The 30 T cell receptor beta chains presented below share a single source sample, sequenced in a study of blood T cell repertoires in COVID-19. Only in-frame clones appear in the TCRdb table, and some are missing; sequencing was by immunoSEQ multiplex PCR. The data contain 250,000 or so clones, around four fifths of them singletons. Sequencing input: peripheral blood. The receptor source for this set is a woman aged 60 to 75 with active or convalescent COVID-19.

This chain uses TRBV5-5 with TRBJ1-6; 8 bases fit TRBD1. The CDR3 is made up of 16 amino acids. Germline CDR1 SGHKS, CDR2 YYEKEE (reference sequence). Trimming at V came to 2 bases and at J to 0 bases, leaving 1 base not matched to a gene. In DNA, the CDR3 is TGTGCCAGCAGCTTTCAGGGGGCCTCCTATAATTCACCCCTCCACTTT. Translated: CASSFQGASYNSPLHF.

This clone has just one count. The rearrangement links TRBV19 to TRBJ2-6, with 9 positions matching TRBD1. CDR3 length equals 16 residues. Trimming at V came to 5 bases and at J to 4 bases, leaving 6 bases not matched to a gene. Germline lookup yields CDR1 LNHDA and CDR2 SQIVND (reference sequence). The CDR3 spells CASSSQGQGGANVLTF. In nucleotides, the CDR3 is TGTGCCAGTAGTTCCCAGGGACAGGGAGGGGCCAACGTCCTGACTTTC.

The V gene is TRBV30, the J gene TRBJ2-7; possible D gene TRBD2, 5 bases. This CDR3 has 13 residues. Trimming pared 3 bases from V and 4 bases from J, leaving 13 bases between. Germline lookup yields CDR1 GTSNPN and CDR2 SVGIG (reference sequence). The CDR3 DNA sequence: TGTGCCTGGAGAGGAACTTCGGGATACGAGCAGTACTTC. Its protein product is CAWRGTSGYEQYF.

DNA of the CDR3: TGTGCCAGTAGTATTATCACCGGGGAGCTGTTTTTT. Amino acid sequence: CASSIITGELFF. The chain employs TRBV19 and TRBJ2-2; no definite D call. This CDR3 comprises 12 residues. Germline V gene data show CDR1 as LNHDA and CDR2 as SQIVND (reference sequence). V was cut by 3 bases and J by 4 bases, with 3 bases left in between.

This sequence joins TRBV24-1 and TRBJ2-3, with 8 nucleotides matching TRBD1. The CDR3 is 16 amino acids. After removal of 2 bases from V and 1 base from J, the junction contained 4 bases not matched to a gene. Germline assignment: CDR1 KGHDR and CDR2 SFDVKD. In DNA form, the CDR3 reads TGTGCCACCAGTGATTCCAGGGGGCTTCGCACAGATACGCAGTATTTT. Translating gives CATSDSRGLRTDTQYF.

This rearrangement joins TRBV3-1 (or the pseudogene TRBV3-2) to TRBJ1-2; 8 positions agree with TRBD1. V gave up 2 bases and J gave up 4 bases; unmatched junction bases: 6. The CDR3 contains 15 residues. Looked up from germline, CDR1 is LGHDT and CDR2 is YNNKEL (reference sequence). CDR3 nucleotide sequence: TGTGCCAGCAGCCAAAACAGGGGGTCGGGCTATGGCTACACCTTC. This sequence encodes CASSQNRGSGYGYTF.

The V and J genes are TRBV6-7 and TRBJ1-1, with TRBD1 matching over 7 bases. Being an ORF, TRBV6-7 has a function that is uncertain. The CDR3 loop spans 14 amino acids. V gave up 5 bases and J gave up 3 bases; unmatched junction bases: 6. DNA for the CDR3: TGTGCCAGCAGTCCCACAGGGGATCACACTGAAGCTTTCTTT. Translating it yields CASSPTGDHTEAFF.

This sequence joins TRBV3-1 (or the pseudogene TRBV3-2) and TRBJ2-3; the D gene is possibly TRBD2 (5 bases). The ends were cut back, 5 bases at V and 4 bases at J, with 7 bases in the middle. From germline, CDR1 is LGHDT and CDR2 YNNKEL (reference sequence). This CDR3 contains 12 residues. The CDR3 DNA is TGTGCCAGCAGCAGTAGCGCAGATACGCAGTATTTT. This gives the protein CASSSSADTQYF.

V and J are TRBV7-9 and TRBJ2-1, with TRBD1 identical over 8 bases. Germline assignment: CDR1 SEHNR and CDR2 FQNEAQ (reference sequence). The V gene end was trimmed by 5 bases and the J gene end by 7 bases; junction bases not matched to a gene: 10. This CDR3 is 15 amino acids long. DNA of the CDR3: TGTGCCAGCAGCGCTACAGGGGGAATTACGAATGAGCAGTTCTTC. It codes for CASSATGGITNEQFF.

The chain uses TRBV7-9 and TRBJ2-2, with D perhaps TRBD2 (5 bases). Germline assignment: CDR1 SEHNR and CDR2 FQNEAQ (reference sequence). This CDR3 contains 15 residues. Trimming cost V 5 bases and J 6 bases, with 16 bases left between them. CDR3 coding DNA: TGTGCCAGCAGCCCAAGGGAGTACATATCCGGGGAGCTGTTTTTT. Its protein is CASSPREYISGELFF.

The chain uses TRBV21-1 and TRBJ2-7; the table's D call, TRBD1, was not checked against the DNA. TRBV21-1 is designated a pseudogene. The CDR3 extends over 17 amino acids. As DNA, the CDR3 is TGTGCCAGCAGCAAGAAGGAGGCCAGGGGGGCATCCTACGAGCAGTACGTC. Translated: CASSKKEARGASYEQYV.

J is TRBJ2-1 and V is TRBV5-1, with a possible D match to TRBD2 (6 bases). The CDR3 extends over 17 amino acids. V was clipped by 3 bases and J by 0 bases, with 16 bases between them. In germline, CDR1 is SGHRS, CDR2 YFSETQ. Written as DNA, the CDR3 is TGCGCCAGCAGCTCTGACTTAGCGGAGGACTCCTACAATGAGCAGTTCTTC. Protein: CASSSDLAEDSYNEQFF.

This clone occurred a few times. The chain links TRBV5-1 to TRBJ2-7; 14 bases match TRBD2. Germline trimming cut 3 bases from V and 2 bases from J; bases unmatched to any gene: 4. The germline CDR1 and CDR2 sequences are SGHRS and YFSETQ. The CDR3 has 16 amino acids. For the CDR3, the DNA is TGCGCCAGCAGCTCCGGGACTAGCGGGAGAGCCTACGAGCAGTACTTC. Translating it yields CASSSGTSGRAYEQYF.

The CDR3 is CASSLYRTANYGYTF. CDR3 sequence (DNA): TGTGCCAGCAGCCTATATAGGACAGCCAACTATGGCTACACCTTC. The V gene is TRBV7-2, the J gene TRBJ1-2; tentative D call: TRBD1 (6 bases). CDR1 is SGHTA, CDR2 FQGNSA, per germline. V lost 5 bases and J lost 2, with 15 bases in between. There are 15 residues in the CDR3.

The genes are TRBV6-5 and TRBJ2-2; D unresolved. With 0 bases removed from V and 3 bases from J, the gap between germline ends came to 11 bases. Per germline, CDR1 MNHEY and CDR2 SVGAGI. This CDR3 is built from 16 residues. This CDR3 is CASSYSRLLDTGELFF. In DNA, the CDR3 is TGTGCCAGCAGTTACTCGAGACTCTTGGACACCGGGGAGCTGTTTTTT.

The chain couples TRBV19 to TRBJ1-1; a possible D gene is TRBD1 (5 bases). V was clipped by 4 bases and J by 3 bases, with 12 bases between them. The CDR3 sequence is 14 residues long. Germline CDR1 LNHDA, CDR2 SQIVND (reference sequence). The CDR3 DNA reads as TGTGCCAGTAGTAGGGGGGACGTTTACACTGAAGCTTTCTTT. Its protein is CASSRGDVYTEAFF.

The CDR3 sequence: CASSLGGDSSTDTQYF. DNA of the CDR3: TGTGCCAGCAGCTTAGGGGGGGACAGTAGCACAGATACGCAGTATTTT. The chain couples TRBV7-2 to TRBJ2-3, with D maybe TRBD1 (7 bases). The CDR3 length is 16 residues. Trimming removed 1 base at V and 0 bases at J, with 11 bases between. Germline CDR1 reads SGHTA; CDR2 reads FQGNSA.

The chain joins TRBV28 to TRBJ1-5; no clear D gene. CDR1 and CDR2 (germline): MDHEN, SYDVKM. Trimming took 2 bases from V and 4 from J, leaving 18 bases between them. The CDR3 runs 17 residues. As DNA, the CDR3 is TGTGCCAGCAGTTTAAGGCGGTCGACTGGTGGTAATCAGCCCCAGCATTTT. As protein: CASSLRRSTGGNQPQHF.

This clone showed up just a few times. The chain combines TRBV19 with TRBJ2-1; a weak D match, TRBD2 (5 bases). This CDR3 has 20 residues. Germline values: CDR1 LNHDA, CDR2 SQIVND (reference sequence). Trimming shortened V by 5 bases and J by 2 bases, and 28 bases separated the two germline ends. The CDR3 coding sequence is TGTGCCAGTAGTCCCTTCCCGACTATCATGTCATCAAGGACCTACAATGAGCAGTTCTTC. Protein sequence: CASSPFPTIMSSRTYNEQFF.

CDR3 coding DNA: TGTGCCAGCAGTGACACAGCGGACAGGGATTCACCCCTCCACTTT. This codes for CASSDTADRDSPLHF. This sequence joins TRBV6-4 and TRBJ1-6, with TRBD1 matching 8 bases. The V gene end was trimmed by 2 bases and the J gene end by 8 bases; junction bases not matched to a gene: 5. Per germline, CDR1 MRHNA and CDR2 SNTAGT. The length of the CDR3 is 15 residues.

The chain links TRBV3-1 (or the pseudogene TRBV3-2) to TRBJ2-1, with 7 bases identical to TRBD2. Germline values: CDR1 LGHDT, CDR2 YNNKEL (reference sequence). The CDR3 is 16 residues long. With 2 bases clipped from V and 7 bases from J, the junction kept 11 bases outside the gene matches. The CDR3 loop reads CASSQNPKRESNEQFF. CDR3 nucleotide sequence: TGTGCCAGCAGCCAAAATCCCAAGCGGGAAAGTAATGAGCAGTTCTTC.

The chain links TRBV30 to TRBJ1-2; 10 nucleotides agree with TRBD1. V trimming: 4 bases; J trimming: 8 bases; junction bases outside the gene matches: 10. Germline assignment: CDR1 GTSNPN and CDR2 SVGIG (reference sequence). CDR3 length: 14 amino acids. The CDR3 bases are TGTGCCTGGAACGTTATCGGGACAGGGGCCGGCTACACCTTC. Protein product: CAWNVIGTGAGYTF.

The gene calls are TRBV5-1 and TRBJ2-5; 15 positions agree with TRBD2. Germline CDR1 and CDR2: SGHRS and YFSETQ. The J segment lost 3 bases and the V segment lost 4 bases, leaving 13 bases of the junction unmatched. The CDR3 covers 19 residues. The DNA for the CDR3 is TGCGCCAGCAGCCCTGGACTAGCGGGAGGGCCTTTACCAAAAGAGACCCAGTACTTC. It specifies CASSPGLAGGPLPKETQYF.

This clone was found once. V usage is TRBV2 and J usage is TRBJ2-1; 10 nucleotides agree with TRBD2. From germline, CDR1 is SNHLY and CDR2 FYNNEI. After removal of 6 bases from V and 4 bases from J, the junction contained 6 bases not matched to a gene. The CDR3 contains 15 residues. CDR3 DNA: TGTGCCAGCAGATTCAGCGGGGGGGTTTACAATGAGCAGTTCTTC. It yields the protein CASRFSGGVYNEQFF.

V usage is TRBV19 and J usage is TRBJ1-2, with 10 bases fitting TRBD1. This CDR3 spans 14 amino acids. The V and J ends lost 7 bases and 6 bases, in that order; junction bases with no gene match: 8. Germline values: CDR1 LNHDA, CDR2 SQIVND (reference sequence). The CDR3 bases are TGTGCCAGTACTGAGACAGGGGGCGCGAATGGCTACACCTTC. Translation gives CASTETGGANGYTF. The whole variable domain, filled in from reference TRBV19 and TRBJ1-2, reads DGGITQSPKYLFRKEGQNVTLSCEQNLNHDAMYWYRQDPGQGLRLIYYSQIVNDFQKGDIAEGYSVSREKKESFPLTVTSAQKNPTAFYLCASTETGGANGYTFGSGTRLTVV.

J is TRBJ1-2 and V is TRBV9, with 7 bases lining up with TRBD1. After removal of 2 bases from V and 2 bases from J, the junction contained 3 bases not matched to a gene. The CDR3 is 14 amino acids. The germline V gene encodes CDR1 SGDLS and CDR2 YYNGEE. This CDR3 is CASSVGTVNYGYTF. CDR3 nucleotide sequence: TGTGCCAGCAGCGTTGGGACAGTAAACTATGGCTACACCTTC.

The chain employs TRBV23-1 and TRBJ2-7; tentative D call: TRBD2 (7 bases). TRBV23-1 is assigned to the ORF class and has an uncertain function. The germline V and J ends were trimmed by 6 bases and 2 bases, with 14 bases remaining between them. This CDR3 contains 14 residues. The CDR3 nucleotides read TGCGCCAGCAGGGGGGGGGCTCTTCCCTACGAGCAGTACTTC. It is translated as CASRGGALPYEQYF.

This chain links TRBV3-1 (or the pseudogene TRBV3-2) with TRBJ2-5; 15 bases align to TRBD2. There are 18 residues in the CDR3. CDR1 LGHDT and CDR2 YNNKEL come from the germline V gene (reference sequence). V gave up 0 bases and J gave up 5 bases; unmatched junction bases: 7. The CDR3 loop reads CASSQEGTSGGPGETQYF. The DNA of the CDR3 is TGTGCCAGCAGCCAAGAAGGGACTAGCGGGGGGCCGGGGGAGACCCAGTACTTC.

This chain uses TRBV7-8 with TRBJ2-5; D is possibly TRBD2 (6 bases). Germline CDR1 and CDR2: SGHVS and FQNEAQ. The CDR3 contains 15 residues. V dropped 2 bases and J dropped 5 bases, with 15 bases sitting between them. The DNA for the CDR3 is TGTGCCAGCAGCTTAAGTGTGGGGGGTGGGGAGACCCAGTACTTC. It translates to CASSLSVGGGETQYF.

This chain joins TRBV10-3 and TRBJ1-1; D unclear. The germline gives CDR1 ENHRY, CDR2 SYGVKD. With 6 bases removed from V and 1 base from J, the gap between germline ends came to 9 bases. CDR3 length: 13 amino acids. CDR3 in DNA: TGTGCCATCAGCCTCTCAGAGAACACTGAAGCTTTCTTT. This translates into CAISLSENTEAFF.